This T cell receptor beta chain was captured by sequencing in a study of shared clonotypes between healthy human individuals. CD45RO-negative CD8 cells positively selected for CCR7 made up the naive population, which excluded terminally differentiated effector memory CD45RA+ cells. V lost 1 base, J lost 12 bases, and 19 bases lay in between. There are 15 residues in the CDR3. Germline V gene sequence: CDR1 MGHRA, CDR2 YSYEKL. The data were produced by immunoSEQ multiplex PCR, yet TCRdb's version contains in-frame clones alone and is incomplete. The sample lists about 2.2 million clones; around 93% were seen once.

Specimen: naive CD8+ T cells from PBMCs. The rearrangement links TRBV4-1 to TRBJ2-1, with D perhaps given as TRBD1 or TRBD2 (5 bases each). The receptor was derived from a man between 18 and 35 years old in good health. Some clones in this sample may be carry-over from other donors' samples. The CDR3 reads CASSQVPLSRGGQFF. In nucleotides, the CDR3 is TGCGCCAGCAGCCAAGTCCCCCTATCGAGGGGTGGGCAGTTCTTC.